Each of the 10 T cell receptor beta chains below was sequenced from the same sample in a study of OX40 agonist ivuxolimab in advanced cancers. Repertoires were generated with immunoSEQ multiplex PCR, while TCRdb's copy carries only in-frame clones and drops some. Here the sample spans some 64,000 clones, about 88% being singletons. Source: CD4+ or CD8+ T cells sorted from blood, taken in a trial of the OX40 agonist ivuxolimab. These receptors came from an adult with an advanced solid tumor such as melanoma, head and neck, liver or kidney cancer.

The gene calls are TRBV15 and TRBJ2-1, with no clear D. Germline CDR1 reads LNHNV; CDR2 reads YYDKDF (reference sequence). The CDR3 loop spans 16 amino acids. V shed 0 bases and J shed 2 bases, with 11 bases lying between them. The CDR3 nucleotides are TGTGCCACCAGCAGAGATCTTAGAAACGCCTACAATGAGCAGTTCTTC. Protein sequence: CATSRDLRNAYNEQFF.

The chain has TRBV7-9 and TRBJ2-1; 8 nucleotides agree with TRBD2. CDR1 is SEHNR, CDR2 FQNEAQ, per germline (reference sequence). V lost 8 bases to trimming and J lost 6 bases; unmatched junction nucleotides: 15. The CDR3 totals 16 residues. CDR3 DNA: TGTGCCAGCGCAATATACCGGGGGGGTGTAGTCAATGAGCAGTTCTTC. This translates into CASAIYRGGVVNEQFF. Filled out from reference TRBV7-9 and TRBJ2-1, the complete variable domain reads DTGVSQNPRHKITKRGQNVTFRCDPISEHNRLYWYRQTLGQGPEFLTYFQNEAQLEKSRLLSDRFSAERPKGSFSTLEIQRTEQGDSAMYLCASAIYRGGVVNEQFFGPGTRLTVL.

The rearrangement uses TRBV28 and TRBJ1-4; TRBD1 matches at 7 bases. CDR3 length equals 16 residues. V was clipped by 4 bases and J by 0 bases; unmatched bases: 5. CDR1 and CDR2 from the germline V gene are MDHEN and SYDVKM. The CDR3 sequence is CASSSPGGATNEKLFF. DNA for the CDR3: TGTGCCAGCAGTTCACCAGGGGGAGCAACTAATGAAAAACTGTTTTTT.

The V call is TRBV18, the J call TRBJ2-1; 7 bases are shared with TRBD2. V lost 3 bases and J lost 8; bases outside the gene matches: 4. The germline gives CDR1 KGHSH, CDR2 LQKENI. The CDR3 runs 13 residues. CDR3 loop: CASSPGLADEQFF. The CDR3 bases are TGTGCCAGCTCACCGGGGCTAGCGGATGAGCAGTTCTTC.

The chain recombines TRBV10-3 with TRBJ2-5; 10 nucleotides match TRBD1. Germline CDR1 is ENHRY and CDR2 is SYGVKD. The CDR3 has 15 residues. Trimming at V came to 1 base and at J to 3 bases, leaving 2 bases not matched to a gene. CDR3 DNA sequence: TGTGCCATCAGTGAGTGGGACAGGGGCGAAGAGACCCAGTACTTC. Its protein is CAISEWDRGEETQYF.

This chain joins TRBV7-6 and TRBJ2-5; TRBD1 is a possible D gene (6 bases). Germline V gives CDR1 SGHVS, CDR2 FNYEAQ. Deletions cut 6 bases from V and 1 base from J, with 12 bases between. This CDR3 spans 14 amino acids. The CDR3 spells CASSSGQPQETQYF. DNA for the CDR3: TGTGCCAGCAGTTCTGGACAGCCCCAAGAGACCCAGTACTTC.

A word on this clone: This may arise from a read error, as a much more abundant clone is one base away. This chain joins TRBV5-2 and TRBJ1-5; the table calls TRBD1, which could not be checked here. TRBV5-2 counts as a pseudogene. The CDR3 covers 16 residues. The CDR3, as DNA: TGTGCCAGCAGCCAAGATTGGGGACAGATCAATCAGCCCCAGCATTTT. Its translation: CASSQDWGQINQPQHF.

Only a few counts were recorded for this clone. Other DNA variants within this sample encode the same CDR3. V usage is TRBV19 and J usage is TRBJ1-1; D possibly corresponds to TRBD1 (5 bases). V dropped 9 bases and J dropped 1 base, with 9 bases sitting between them. Germline CDR1 and CDR2: LNHDA and SQIVND (reference sequence). The CDR3 is 12 amino acids. CDR3 DNA: TGTGCCAGCTATAGGGGGAACACTGAAGCTTTCTTT. This translates into CASYRGNTEAFF.

The chain joins TRBV5-5 to TRBJ1-1; D may be TRBD1 (5 bases). Trimming shortened V by 4 bases and J by 4 bases, and 8 bases separated the two germline ends. CDR1 and CDR2 (germline): SGHKS, YYEKEE (reference sequence). The length of the CDR3 is 12 residues. In DNA form, the CDR3 reads TGTGCCAGCAGCAGGGGAGGCACTGAAGCTTTCTTT. This encodes CASSRGGTEAFF.

This chain connects TRBV19 to TRBJ1-6; 7 positions match TRBD1. V lost 9 bases, J lost 9 bases, and 5 bases stayed unmatched. Per the germline V gene, CDR1 is LNHDA and CDR2 is SQIVND (reference sequence). This CDR3 comprises 12 residues. The DNA for the CDR3 is TGTGCCAGCCGACAGGGCTCTTCACCCCTCCACTTT. Amino acids: CASRQGSSPLHF.